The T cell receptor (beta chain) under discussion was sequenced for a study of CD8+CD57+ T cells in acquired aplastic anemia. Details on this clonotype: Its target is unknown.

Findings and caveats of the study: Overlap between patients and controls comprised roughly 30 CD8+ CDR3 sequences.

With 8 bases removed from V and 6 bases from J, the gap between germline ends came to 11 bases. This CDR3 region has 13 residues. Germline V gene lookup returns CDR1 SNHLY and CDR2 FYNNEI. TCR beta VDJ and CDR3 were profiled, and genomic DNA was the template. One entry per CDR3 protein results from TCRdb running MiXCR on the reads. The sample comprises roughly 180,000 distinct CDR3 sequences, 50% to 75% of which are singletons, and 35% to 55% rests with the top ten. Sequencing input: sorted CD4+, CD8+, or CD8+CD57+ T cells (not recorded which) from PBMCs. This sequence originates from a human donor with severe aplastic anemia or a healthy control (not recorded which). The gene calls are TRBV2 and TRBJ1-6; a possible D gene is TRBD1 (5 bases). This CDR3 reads CASLPGGNSPLHF. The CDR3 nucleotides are TGTGCCAGCCTTCCCGGGGGTAATTCACCCCTCCACTTT. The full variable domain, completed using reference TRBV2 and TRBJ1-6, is EPEVTQTPSHQVTQMGQEVILRCVPISNHLYFYWYRQILGQKVEFLVSFYNNEISEKSEIFDDQFSVERPDGSNFTLKIRSTKLEDSAMYFCASLPGGNSPLHFGNGTRLTVT.